These 22 T cell receptor beta chains were all obtained from the same sample, sequenced in a study of identifying expanded T cells in peripheral blood. Data came from immunoSEQ multiplex PCR; TCRdb stores just in-frame clones and leaves some out. The table lists around 50,000 clones, around 90% of them singletons. Sequenced: blood. These receptor sequences come from a person aged 18 to 75 in good health.

The chain carries TRBV5-4 and TRBJ1-2; possible D gene TRBD1, 5 bases. Germline lookup yields CDR1 SGHNT and CDR2 YYREEE (reference sequence). This CDR3 is 15 amino acids long. V dropped 3 bases and J dropped 8 bases, with 20 bases sitting between them. CDR3 nucleotide sequence: TGTGCCAGCAGCTGGGGCGGTCAGAACATTAACGGCTACACCTTC. It yields the protein CASSWGGQNINGYTF.

The chain uses TRBV5-1 and TRBJ2-1; 12 bases are a match to TRBD2. CDR3 size: 15 residues. The V and J ends lost 0 bases and 5 bases, in that order; junction bases with no gene match: 0. Germline CDR1 reads SGHRS; CDR2 reads YFSETQ. CDR3 bases: TGCGCCAGCAGCTTGGGACTAGCGGGAGACAATGAGCAGTTCTTC. As protein: CASSLGLAGDNEQFF.

The V call is TRBV29-1, the J call TRBJ2-5, with 8 nucleotides matching TRBD1. This CDR3 is built from 13 residues. Germline assignment: CDR1 SQVTM and CDR2 ANQGSEA. V lost 1 base to trimming and J lost 5 bases; unmatched junction nucleotides: 3. CDR3 in amino acids: CSVEGQGRETQYF. CDR3 nucleotides: TGCAGCGTTGAAGGACAGGGGCGGGAGACCCAGTACTTC.

This sequence joins TRBV29-1 and TRBJ2-2; D is possibly TRBD2 (5 bases). The CDR3 covers 12 residues. V was trimmed by 6 bases and J by 5 bases, leaving 10 bases between them. Germline loops: CDR1 SQVTM, CDR2 ANQGSEA. The CDR3 loop is CSVRALTGELFF. As DNA, the CDR3 is TGCAGCGTGCGGGCCCTGACCGGGGAGCTGTTTTTT.

The chain has TRBV7-6 and TRBJ2-3; perhaps TRBD2 as D (5 bases). From germline, CDR1 is SGHVS and CDR2 FNYEAQ. Trimming took off 5 bases at V and 5 bases at J, with 14 bases between the two ends. This CDR3 is built from 14 residues. In DNA, the CDR3 is TGTGCCAGCAGCCCTCTGGCGGGTATAGATACGCAGTATTTT. It encodes CASSPLAGIDTQYF.

The genes are TRBV5-6 and TRBJ2-5; the match to TRBD2 covers 8 bases. The CDR3 contains 17 residues. The trim removed 7 bases at V and 4 bases at J, leaving 18 bases unmatched. Per germline, CDR1 SGHDT and CDR2 YYEEEE. CDR3 nucleotide sequence: TGTGCCAGCGCCGCCCTTATCGGGGGGGCCTTGGGAGAGACCCAGTACTTC. Protein sequence: CASAALIGGALGETQYF. Drawing the rest from reference TRBV5-6 and TRBJ2-5, the complete variable domain is DAGVTQSPTHLIKTRGQQVTLRCSPKSGHDTVSWYQQALGQGPQFIFQYYEEEERQRGNFPDRFSGHQFPNYSSELNVNALLLGDSALYLCASAALIGGALGETQYFGPGTRLLVL.

The chain carries TRBV9 and TRBJ2-2; D call uncertain. From germline, CDR1 is SGDLS and CDR2 YYNGEE. V lost 4 bases, J lost 1 base, and 14 bases lay in between. The CDR3 spans 16 residues. This CDR3 is CASSPITGKNTGELFF. CDR3 coding DNA: TGTGCCAGCAGCCCGATCACCGGAAAGAACACCGGGGAGCTGTTTTTT.

This chain links TRBV5-1 with TRBJ2-1; the D gene is possibly TRBD1 (6 bases). Trimming left V 4 bases short and J 4 bases short, with 18 bases between. The CDR3 is 16 amino acids. CDR1 and CDR2 (germline): SGHRS, YFSETQ. CDR3 residues: CASSVEGTRNYNEQFF. DNA of the CDR3: TGCGCCAGCAGCGTAGAGGGGACAAGAAATTACAATGAGCAGTTCTTC.

This sequence joins TRBV28 and TRBJ2-2, with unresolved D. Trimming took off 7 bases at V and 0 bases at J, with 9 bases between the two ends. The CDR3 covers 14 residues. From germline, CDR1 is MDHEN and CDR2 SYDVKM. The CDR3 region is CASIHGTNTGELFF. The CDR3 bases are TGTGCCAGCATCCATGGGACGAACACCGGGGAGCTGTTTTTT. Full variable domain (outside the CDR3, taken from reference TRBV28 and TRBJ2-2): DVKVTQSSRYLVKRTGEKVFLECVQDMDHENMFWYRQDPGLGLRLIYFSYDVKMKEKGDIPEGYSVSREKKERFSLILESASTNQTSMYLCASIHGTNTGELFFGEGSRLTVL.

This rearrangement joins TRBV9 to TRBJ2-1; 9 nucleotides match TRBD2. There are 17 residues in the CDR3. CDR1 and CDR2 from the germline V gene are SGDLS and YYNGEE. The ends lost 0 bases at V and 3 bases at J; junction bases unmatched: 7. CDR3 region: CASSVGIAGVNYNEQFF. The CDR3 region has the DNA TGTGCCAGCAGCGTAGGGATAGCGGGAGTTAACTACAATGAGCAGTTCTTC. Full variable domain (outside the CDR3, taken from reference TRBV9 and TRBJ2-1): DSGVTQTPKHLITATGQRVTLRCSPRSGDLSVYWYQQSLDQGLQFLIQYYNGEERAKGNILERFSAQQFPDLHSELNLSSLELGDSALYFCASSVGIAGVNYNEQFFGPGTRLTVL.

This chain links TRBV7-8 with TRBJ1-6; D remains ambiguous. Germline loops: CDR1 SGHVS, CDR2 FQNEAQ. Deletions cut 5 bases from V and 7 bases from J, with 15 bases between. This CDR3 region has 15 residues. CDR3 region: CASSPRRNINSPLHF. CDR3 bases: TGTGCCAGCAGCCCGCGACGGAATATCAATTCACCCCTCCACTTT.

This sequence joins TRBV11-2 and TRBJ1-1; a weak D match, TRBD1 (5 bases). Germline CDR1 reads SGHAT; CDR2 reads FQNNGV. This CDR3 region has 12 residues. The ends were cut back, 1 base at V and 9 bases at J, with 9 bases in the middle. CDR3 protein: CASSLAGLQAFF. The CDR3 DNA sequence: TGTGCCAGCAGCTTAGCGGGACTTCAAGCTTTCTTT.

The DNA for the CDR3 is TGTGCCAGCACCCCGGACCATACAGATACGCAGTATTTT. It specifies CASTPDHTDTQYF. The chain couples TRBV7-2 to TRBJ2-3, with D uncertain. The CDR3 runs to 13 residues. Trimming took 7 bases from V and 3 from J, leaving 11 bases between them. The V gene's germline CDR1 is SGHTA and CDR2 FQGNSA.

The V call is TRBV7-2, the J call TRBJ2-1; 8 bases match TRBD1. V lost 7 bases, J lost 1 base, and 6 bases stayed unmatched. This CDR3 comprises 15 residues. Per germline, CDR1 SGHTA and CDR2 FQGNSA. The DNA of the CDR3 is TGTGCCAGCATCTATGGACAGGGTTCCTACAATGAGCAGTTCTTC. Translation gives CASIYGQGSYNEQFF.

V gene TRBV19 combines with J gene TRBJ2-6; D might be TRBD1 (6 bases). Per the germline V gene, CDR1 is LNHDA and CDR2 is SQIVND (reference sequence). This CDR3 comprises 17 residues. Trimming took 6 bases from V and 2 from J, leaving 17 bases between them. The CDR3 nucleotides read TGTGCCAGTAGATACAGGGATAATGGGCCTGGGGCCAACGTCCTGACTTTC. It is translated as CASRYRDNGPGANVLTF.

The genes are TRBV29-1 and TRBJ2-1; 8 bases align to TRBD2. The ends lost 8 bases at V and 9 bases at J; junction bases unmatched: 15. This CDR3 has 14 amino acids. From germline, CDR1 is SQVTM and CDR2 ANQGSEA. CDR3 DNA sequence: TGCAGCACCACCTCGGGGGGGGGCCCGGTTGAGCAGTTCTTC. This gives the protein CSTTSGGGPVEQFF.

The rearrangement links TRBV11-2 to TRBJ2-1; 12 bases align to TRBD2. J gave up 12 bases and V 5 bases, and 11 bases lay outside the gene matches. Germline V lookup: CDR1 SGHAT, CDR2 FQNNGV. CDR3 length equals 15 residues. The chain's CDR3 is CASSPGTSGPLGQFF. As DNA, the CDR3 is TGTGCCAGCAGCCCCGGGACTAGCGGGCCCCTAGGGCAGTTCTTC.

The chain has TRBV12-5 and TRBJ2-3; 10 nucleotides line up with TRBD2. CDR1 is LGHNT and CDR2 is FRNRAP in the germline V gene. This CDR3 has 16 amino acids. Trimming at V came to 5 bases and at J to 4 bases, leaving 9 bases not matched to a gene. Here the CDR3 DNA reads TGTGCTAGTGGTCCCCGGGCTAGCGGGGGCGCAGATACGCAGTATTTT. The encoded protein is CASGPRASGGADTQYF.

The chain combines TRBV16 with TRBJ1-2; no reliable D call. Germline lookup yields CDR1 KGHSY and CDR2 FQNENV. V lost 0 bases and J lost 4, with 6 bases in between. This CDR3 is built from 13 residues. CDR3 in amino acids: CASSQSQSYGYTF. DNA of the CDR3: TGTGCCAGCAGCCAATCCCAGTCCTATGGCTACACCTTC. Based on the CDR3 plus reference TRBV16 and TRBJ1-2, the full variable domain is GEEVAQTPKHLVRGEGQKAKLYCAPIKGHSYVFWYQQVLKNEFKFLISFQNENVFDETGMPKERFSAKCLPNSPCSLEIQATKLEDSAVYFCASSQSQSYGYTFGSGTRLTVV.

The rearrangement links TRBV5-4 to TRBJ2-3, with D possibly TRBD2 on 5 matching bases. Per the germline V gene, CDR1 is SGHNT and CDR2 is YYREEE (reference sequence). The CDR3 runs 14 residues. The V end was cut by 0 bases, the J end by 6 bases, with 11 bases between. The CDR3 nucleotides are TGTGCCAGCAGCTTGGGCGGGCCCCGGGATACGCAGTATTTT. As protein: CASSLGGPRDTQYF.

The gene calls are TRBV5-4 and TRBJ2-7; a possible D gene is TRBD2 (5 bases). Germline CDR1 and CDR2: SGHNT and YYREEE (reference sequence). The CDR3 runs 15 residues. V lost 5 bases and J 5 bases, leaving 20 bases between the germline ends. The CDR3 protein is CASSLGVLVLDEQYF. CDR3 nucleotides: TGTGCCAGCAGTCTTGGAGTACTAGTCTTAGACGAGCAGTACTTC.

This clone was recorded once. The rearrangement uses TRBV6-6 and TRBJ1-2; a possible D gene is TRBD1 (5 bases). The CDR3 has 13 amino acids. The V and J ends lost 7 bases and 3 bases respectively, with 12 bases between them. Germline CDR1 MNHNY, CDR2 SVGAGI (reference sequence). The chain's CDR3 is CASTPGADYGYTF. The CDR3 DNA reads as TGTGCCAGCACTCCCGGGGCGGACTATGGCTACACCTTC.